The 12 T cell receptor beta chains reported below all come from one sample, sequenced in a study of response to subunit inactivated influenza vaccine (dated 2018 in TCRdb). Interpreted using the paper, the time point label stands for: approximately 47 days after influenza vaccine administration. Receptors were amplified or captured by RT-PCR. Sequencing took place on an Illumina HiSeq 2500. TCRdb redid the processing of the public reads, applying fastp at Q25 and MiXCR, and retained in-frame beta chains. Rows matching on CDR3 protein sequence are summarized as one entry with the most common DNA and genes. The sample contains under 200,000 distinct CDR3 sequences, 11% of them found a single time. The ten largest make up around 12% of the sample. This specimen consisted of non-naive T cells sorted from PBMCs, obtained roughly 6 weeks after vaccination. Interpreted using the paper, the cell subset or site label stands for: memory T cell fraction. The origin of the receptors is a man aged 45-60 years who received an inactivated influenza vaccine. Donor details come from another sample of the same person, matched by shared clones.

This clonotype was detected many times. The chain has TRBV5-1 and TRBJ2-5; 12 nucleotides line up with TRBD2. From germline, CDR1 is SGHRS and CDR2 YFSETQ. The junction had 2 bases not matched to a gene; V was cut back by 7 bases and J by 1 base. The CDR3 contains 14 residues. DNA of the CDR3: TGCGCCAGCGGACTAGCGGGATTCCAAGAGACCCAGTACTTC. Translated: CASGLAGFQETQYF.

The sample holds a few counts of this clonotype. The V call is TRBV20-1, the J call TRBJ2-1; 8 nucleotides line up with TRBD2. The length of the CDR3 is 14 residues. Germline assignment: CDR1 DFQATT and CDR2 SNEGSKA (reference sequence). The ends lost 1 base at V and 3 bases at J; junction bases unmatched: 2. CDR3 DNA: TGCAGTGCTAGAGTCGGGGGGGGCTACAATGAGCAGTTCTTC. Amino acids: CSARVGGGYNEQFF.

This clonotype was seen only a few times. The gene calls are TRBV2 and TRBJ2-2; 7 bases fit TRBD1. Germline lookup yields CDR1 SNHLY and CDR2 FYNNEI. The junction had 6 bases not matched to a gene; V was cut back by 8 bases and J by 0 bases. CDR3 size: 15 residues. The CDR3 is CASSPQGANTGELFF. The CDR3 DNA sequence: TGTGCCAGCTCCCCGCAGGGGGCGAACACCGGGGAGCTGTTTTTT.

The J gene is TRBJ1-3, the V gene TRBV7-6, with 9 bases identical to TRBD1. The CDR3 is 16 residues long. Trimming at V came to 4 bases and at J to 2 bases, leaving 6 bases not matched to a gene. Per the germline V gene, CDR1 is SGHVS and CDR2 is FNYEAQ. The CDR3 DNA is TGTGCCAGCAGCTCCTGGGGACAGGGAACTGGAAACACCATATATTTT. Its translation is CASSSWGQGTGNTIYF.

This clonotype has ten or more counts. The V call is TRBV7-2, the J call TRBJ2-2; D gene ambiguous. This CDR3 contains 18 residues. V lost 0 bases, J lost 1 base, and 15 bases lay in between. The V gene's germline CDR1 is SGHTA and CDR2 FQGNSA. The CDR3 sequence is CASSLAGRPVGNTGELFF. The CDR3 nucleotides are TGTGCCAGCAGCTTAGCTGGACGCCCCGTAGGGAACACCGGGGAGCTGTTTTTT.

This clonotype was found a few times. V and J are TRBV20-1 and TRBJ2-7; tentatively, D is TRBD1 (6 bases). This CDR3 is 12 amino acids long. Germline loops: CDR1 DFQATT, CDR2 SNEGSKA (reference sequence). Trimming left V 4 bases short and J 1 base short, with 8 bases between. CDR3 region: CSANRVSYEQYF. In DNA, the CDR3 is TGCAGTGCTAACAGGGTTTCCTACGAGCAGTACTTC.

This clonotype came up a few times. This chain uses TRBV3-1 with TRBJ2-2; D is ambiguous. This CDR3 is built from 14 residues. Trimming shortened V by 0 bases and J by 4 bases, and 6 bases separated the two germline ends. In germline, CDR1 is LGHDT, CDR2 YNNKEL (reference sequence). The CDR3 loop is CASSQDRPTGELFF. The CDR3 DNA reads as TGTGCCAGCAGCCAAGATAGGCCCACCGGGGAGCTGTTTTTT.

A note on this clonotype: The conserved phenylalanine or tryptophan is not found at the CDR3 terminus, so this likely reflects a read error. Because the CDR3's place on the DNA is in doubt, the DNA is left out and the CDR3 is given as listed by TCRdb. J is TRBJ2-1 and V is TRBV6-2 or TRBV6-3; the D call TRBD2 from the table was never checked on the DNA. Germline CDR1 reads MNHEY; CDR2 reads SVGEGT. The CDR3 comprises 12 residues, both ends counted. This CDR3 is CASSSLLSDPFL.

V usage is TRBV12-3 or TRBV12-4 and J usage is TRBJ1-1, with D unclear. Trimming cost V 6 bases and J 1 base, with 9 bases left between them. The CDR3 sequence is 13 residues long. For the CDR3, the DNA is TGTGCCAGCAGCTTACGTAGGAACACTGAAGCTTTCTTT. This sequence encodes CASSLRRNTEAFF.

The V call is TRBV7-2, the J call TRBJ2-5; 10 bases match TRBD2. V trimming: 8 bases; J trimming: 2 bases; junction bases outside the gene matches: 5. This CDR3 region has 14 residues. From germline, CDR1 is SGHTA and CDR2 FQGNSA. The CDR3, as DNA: TGTGCCAGCGCTAGCGGGAGCGCGCAAGAGACCCAGTACTTC. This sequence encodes CASASGSAQETQYF. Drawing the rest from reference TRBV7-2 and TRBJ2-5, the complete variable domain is GAGVSQSPSNKVTEKGKDVELRCDPISGHTALYWYRQSLGQGLEFLIYFQGNSAPDKSGLPSDRFSAERTGGSVSTLTIQRTQQEDSAVYLCASASGSAQETQYFGPGTRLLVL.

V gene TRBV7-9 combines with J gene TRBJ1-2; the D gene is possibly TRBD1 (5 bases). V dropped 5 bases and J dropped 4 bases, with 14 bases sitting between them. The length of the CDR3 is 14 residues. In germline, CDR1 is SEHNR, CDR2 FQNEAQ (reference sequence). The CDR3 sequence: CASSGSGSGYGYTF. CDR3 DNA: TGTGCCAGCAGCGGTTCAGGGTCCGGCTATGGCTACACCTTC.

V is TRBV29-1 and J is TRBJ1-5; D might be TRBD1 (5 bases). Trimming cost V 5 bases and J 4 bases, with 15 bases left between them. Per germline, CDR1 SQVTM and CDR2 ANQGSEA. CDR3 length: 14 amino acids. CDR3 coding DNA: TGCAGCGTTCGGGGGACGGACCAAAATCAGCCCCAGCATTTT. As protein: CSVRGTDQNQPQHF. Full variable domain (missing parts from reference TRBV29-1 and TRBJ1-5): SAVISQKPSRDICQRGTSLTIQCQVDSQVTMMFWYRQQPGQSLTLIATANQGSEATYESGFVIDKFPISRPNLTFSTLTVSNMSPEDSSIYLCSVRGTDQNQPQHFGDGTRLSIL.